A single T cell receptor beta chain is shown here with its context. This entry belongs to a study of sequential checkpoint blockade in melanoma. Trimming removed 11 bases at V and 5 bases at J, with 13 bases between. Germline assignment: CDR1 ENHRY and CDR2 SYGVKD. The CDR3 totals 11 residues. Treatment in this sample: randomized to nivolumab then ipilimumab (arm A) or the reverse (arm B). Sorted cells were live CD3+CD8+, lacking CD19 and CD56, from PBMCs. Sequenced by immunoSEQ multiplex PCR; TCRdb stores in-frame clones only, minus some. The sample contains fewer than 15,000 clones, roughly 80% of which appear only once.

The sample in question was CD8+ T cells sorted from blood (inferred from file names), obtained from a patient given nivolumab and ipilimumab in sequence. This TCR was recovered from a human donor with melanoma. J is TRBJ2-7 and V is TRBV10-3; D unresolved. As DNA, the CDR3 is TGTGCCGTCGGCCGACGGGACGAGCAGTACTTC. Encoded protein: CAVGRRDEQYF.